This TCR beta chain was observed in a study of Ad26.COV2.S vaccination and SARS-CoV-2 variants. Overall study context: Within the COV1001 Ad26.COV2.S trial arm, the donor was enrolled.

TCRdb's copy holds only in-frame clones and misses some; the assay was immunoSEQ multiplex PCR. The sample lists over 400,000 clones, 92% occurring once. Stated treatment: roughly 19 received Ad26.COV2.S at low or high dose, single or two shots; 5 received placebo; per-sample allocation not given. Sample collection was performed on day 63 after the first vaccine or placebo injection. Unmatched junction bases numbered 5, after V lost 0 bases and J lost 1 base. CDR3 size: 17 residues. Germline values: CDR1 SGHRS, CDR2 YFSETQ. The rearrangement uses TRBV5-1 and TRBJ2-3; 10 bases match TRBD2. The TCR was taken from a person between 18 and 59 years old who received the Ad26.COV2.S COVID-19 vaccine or a placebo. Material: peripheral blood, obtained in a trial of Ad26.COV2.S vaccine versus placebo. As DNA, the CDR3 is TGCGCCAGCAGCTTGGCCTCTAGCGGGGGCCGCACAGATACGCAGTATTTT. Its protein product is CASSLASSGGRTDTQYF.